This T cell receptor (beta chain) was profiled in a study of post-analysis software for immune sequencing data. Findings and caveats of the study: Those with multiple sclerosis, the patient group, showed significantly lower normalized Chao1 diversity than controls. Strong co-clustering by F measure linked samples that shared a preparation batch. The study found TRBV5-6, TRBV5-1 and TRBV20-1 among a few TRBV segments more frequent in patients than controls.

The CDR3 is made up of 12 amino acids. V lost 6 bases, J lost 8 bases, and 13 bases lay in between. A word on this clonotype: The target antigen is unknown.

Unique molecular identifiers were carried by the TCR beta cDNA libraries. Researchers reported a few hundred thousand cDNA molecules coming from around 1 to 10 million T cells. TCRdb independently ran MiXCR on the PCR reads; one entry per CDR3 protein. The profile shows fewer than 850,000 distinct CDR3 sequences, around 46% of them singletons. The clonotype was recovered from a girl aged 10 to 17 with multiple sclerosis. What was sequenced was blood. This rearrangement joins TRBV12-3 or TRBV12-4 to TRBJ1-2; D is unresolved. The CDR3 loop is CASSGIKRGYTF. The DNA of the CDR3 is TGTGCCAGCAGCGGGATAAAACGGGGCTACACCTTC.